The clone carrying this T cell receptor beta chain was counted only a few times. Its target is not known. A much larger clone sits a single nucleotide away, making a read error possible. The CDR3 extends over 12 amino acids. Looked up from germline, CDR1 is SGDLS and CDR2 is YYNGEE. The data derive from a study of T-cell reconstitution after alpha-beta-depleted transplantation in children. Broader study findings: Surviving thymic progenitors and recipient T cells were the source of high TCRbeta diversity at day 60 in some patients. Diversity and T-cell counts at one year after transplant derived mostly from new T cells. Roughly two months post-transplant, alpha-beta T cells reportedly originated from several hundred graft clones that had expanded.

Preparing the TCRbeta library involved the use of unique molecular identifiers. TCRdb re-derived calls from the PCR reads in MiXCR, one entry per CDR3 protein. In the table there are about 190,000 distinct CDR3 sequences, around 10% of which are singletons. The chain couples TRBV9 to TRBJ1-2, with D unclear. The sequencing here drew on PBMCs, taken before TCRalphabeta/CD19-depleted stem cell transplant. The sequence was collected from a boy between 2 and 15 years old with acute myeloid leukemia, due to receive a stem cell transplant. The CDR3 DNA reads TGTGCCGGCAGCTCTCCGATCTATGGCTACACCTTC. It yields the protein CAGSSPIYGYTF.